This is a list of T cell receptor beta chains from one sample in a study of regulatory T cells. The repertoire was sequenced with immunoSEQ multiplex PCR; TCRdb's copy has only in-frame clones and lacks some. The table shows 30,000 to 40,000 clones, with about 88% occurring only once. The specimen was conventional CD4+ T cells sorted from blood. The source of these receptors is a person under 35 with CD3G deficiency. The CDR3 runs from the conserved cysteine through the conserved F or W. The order of the fields is V gene, D gene, J gene, clone size, CDR3 DNA, CDR3 protein. A D gene is named only where the DNA matches it firmly. Clone size is given for some rows only: seen once, a few or many times, or a class if the clone is expanded.

v_gene: TRBV6-1; d_gene: .; j_gene: TRBJ1-2; abundance: .; CDR3nt: TGTGCCAGCAGTGAGGGTCCCGGGAATCGCTATGGCTACACCTTC; CDR3aa: CASSEGPGNRYGYTF
v_gene: TRBV6-1; d_gene: TRBD2; j_gene: TRBJ2-2; abundance: once; CDR3nt: TGTGCCAGCAGTGGCGGGAGGGGGCTAGCGGGCACCGGGGAGCTGTTTTTT; CDR3aa: CASSGGRGLAGTGELFF
v_gene: TRBV11-2; d_gene: .; j_gene: TRBJ2-6; abundance: .; CDR3nt: TGTGCCAGCAGCACAACTAGCTCTGGGGCCAACGTCCTGACTTTC; CDR3aa: CASSTTSSGANVLTF
v_gene: TRBV6-6; d_gene: .; j_gene: TRBJ1-2; abundance: .; CDR3nt: TGTGCCAGCAGTTACGCAAGAGTAGGTGGCTACACCTTC; CDR3aa: CASSYARVGGYTF
v_gene: TRBV7-8; d_gene: TRBD2; j_gene: TRBJ2-1; abundance: .; CDR3nt: TGTGCCAGCAGCCCAGGCGGTGGGTGGGAGGGGCCTTATGAGCAGTTCTTC; CDR3aa: CASSPGGGWEGPYEQFF
v_gene: TRBV28; d_gene: .; j_gene: TRBJ1-1; abundance: .; CDR3nt: TGTGCCAGCAGCCCCCAGGGGCAATTCGCTGAAGCTTTCTTT; CDR3aa: CASSPQGQFAEAFF
v_gene: TRBV7-9; d_gene: .; j_gene: TRBJ1-1; abundance: .; CDR3nt: TGTGCCAGCAGCTTAGATTCTCAGCCCTCTGAAGCTTTCTTT; CDR3aa: CASSLDSQPSEAFF
v_gene: TRBV5-1; d_gene: .; j_gene: TRBJ2-1; abundance: .; CDR3nt: TGCGCCAGCAGCATGGAGGGCAATGAGCAGTTCTTC; CDR3aa: CASSMEGNEQFF
v_gene: TRBV7-2; d_gene: .; j_gene: TRBJ2-4; abundance: .; CDR3nt: TGTGCCAGCAGCTTAGGACGGCAGGCCAAAAACATTCAGTACTTC; CDR3aa: CASSLGRQAKNIQYF
v_gene: TRBV6-1; d_gene: TRBD1; j_gene: TRBJ2-3; abundance: .; CDR3nt: TGTGCCAGCAGTGAACGGGGGACAGGGACAGATACGCAGTATTTT; CDR3aa: CASSERGTGTDTQYF
v_gene: TRBV29-1; d_gene: .; j_gene: TRBJ1-3; abundance: .; CDR3nt: TGCAGCGTTGAAGATATAAGGGCGATTGGAAACACCATATATTTT; CDR3aa: CSVEDIRAIGNTIYF
v_gene: TRBV6-1; d_gene: .; j_gene: TRBJ1-2; abundance: few; CDR3nt: TGTGCCAGCAGTGAAGATGGGCTGCTTAACTATGGCTACACCTTC; CDR3aa: CASSEDGLLNYGYTF
v_gene: TRBV11-2; d_gene: .; j_gene: TRBJ1-1; abundance: few; CDR3nt: TGTGCCAGCAGCCGAACCCGAGTCCTCATGAACACTGAAGCTTTCTTT; CDR3aa: CASSRTRVLMNTEAFF
v_gene: TRBV11-3; d_gene: TRBD1; j_gene: TRBJ2-7; abundance: .; CDR3nt: TGTGCCAGCAGCTTAGGCGGGACAGGGTCCTACGAGCAGTACTTC; CDR3aa: CASSLGGTGSYEQYF
v_gene: TRBV5-1; d_gene: TRBD2; j_gene: TRBJ2-5; abundance: .; CDR3nt: TGCGCCAGCAGCTTGGACCTCGCGGGAGGGACCCAGTACTTC; CDR3aa: CASSLDLAGGTQYF